A selection of T cell receptor beta chains follows, all from one sample in a study of Ad26.COV2.S vaccination and SARS-CoV-2 variants. Repertoires were generated with immunoSEQ multiplex PCR, while TCRdb's copy carries only in-frame clones and drops some. The sample shows about 100,000 clones, around three quarters of them seen only once. Material: peripheral blood, obtained after recovery from COVID-19. Every receptor here comes from a human donor who had recovered from COVID-19. Each CDR3 is given with its conserved first and last residue. The order of the fields is V gene, J gene, clone size, D gene, CDR3 DNA, CDR3 protein. The D gene is left open where the match is weak. Clone size is shown for a subset of rows, as once, few, many or a class of expanded clone.

V gene: TRBV12-3/TRBV12-4; J gene: TRBJ2-7; clone size: NA; D gene: NA; CDR3 DNA: TGTGCCAGCAGTTTACTGACTTCCTACGAGCAGTACTTC; CDR3 protein: CASSLLTSYEQYF
V gene: TRBV10-3; J gene: TRBJ1-4; clone size: NA; D gene: NA; CDR3 DNA: TGTGCCATCAGTGAGAAGCAGGGTAGGGAAAAACTGTTTTTT; CDR3 protein: CAISEKQGREKLFF
V gene: TRBV5-4; J gene: TRBJ2-1; clone size: NA; D gene: NA; CDR3 DNA: TGTGCCAGCAGCTTGAGTCCAGGGAGTAGCTACAATGAGCAGTTCTTC; CDR3 protein: CASSLSPGSSYNEQFF
V gene: TRBV18; J gene: TRBJ2-3; clone size: once; D gene: TRBD2; CDR3 DNA: TGTGCCAGCTCACCACTTGCGGGGGGACGGAGCACAGATACGCAGTATTTT; CDR3 protein: CASSPLAGGRSTDTQYF
V gene: TRBV27; J gene: TRBJ1-4; clone size: NA; D gene: NA; CDR3 DNA: TGTGCCAGCAGGAAGGGGGCTAATGAAAAACTGTTTTTT; CDR3 protein: CASRKGANEKLFF
V gene: TRBV6-5; J gene: TRBJ1-5; clone size: few; D gene: TRBD1; CDR3 DNA: TGTGCCAGCAGTTCCTCCAGACAGGGCGGGCGTCAGCCCCAGCATTTT; CDR3 protein: CASSSSRQGGRQPQHF
V gene: TRBV6-5; J gene: TRBJ2-1; clone size: few; D gene: NA; CDR3 DNA: TGTGCCAGCAAAGCAGGGCGGTTCAATGAGCAGTTCTTC; CDR3 protein: CASKAGRFNEQFF
V gene: TRBV9; J gene: TRBJ1-2; clone size: NA; D gene: TRBD1; CDR3 DNA: TGTGCCAGCAGCGGAACAGGGGCTAAGAGTGGCTACACCTTC; CDR3 protein: CASSGTGAKSGYTF
V gene: TRBV12-3/TRBV12-4; J gene: TRBJ2-2; clone size: NA; D gene: NA; CDR3 DNA: TGTGCCAGCAGTTTAGGCGTGTCCGGGGAGCTGTTTTTT; CDR3 protein: CASSLGVSGELFF
V gene: TRBV6-5; J gene: TRBJ2-5; clone size: NA; D gene: NA; CDR3 DNA: TGTGCCAGCAGTTTCCGGGAGTCGCAAGAGACCCAGTACTTC; CDR3 protein: CASSFRESQETQYF
V gene: TRBV2; J gene: TRBJ1-5; clone size: NA; D gene: NA; CDR3 DNA: TGTGCCAGCAACCTGGGAGGTCAGCCCCAGCATTTT; CDR3 protein: CASNLGGQPQHF
V gene: TRBV5-6; J gene: TRBJ1-2; clone size: once; D gene: NA; CDR3 DNA: TGTGCCAGCAGCTTGGCCGCAGGGCCAGGGGATGGCTACACCTTC; CDR3 protein: CASSLAAGPGDGYTF
V gene: TRBV5-4; J gene: TRBJ1-4; clone size: NA; D gene: TRBD1; CDR3 DNA: TGTGCCAGCAGCCCCCGACAGGGCTCTAATGAAAAACTGTTTTTT; CDR3 protein: CASSPRQGSNEKLFF
V gene: TRBV5-1; J gene: TRBJ2-5; clone size: NA; D gene: TRBD1; CDR3 DNA: TGCGCCAGCAGCCTGGACAGGGGTTCGGAGACCCAGTACTTC; CDR3 protein: CASSLDRGSETQYF
V gene: TRBV19; J gene: TRBJ2-2; clone size: NA; D gene: TRBD1; CDR3 DNA: TGTGCCAGTCGTGGACAGGGGGCCGGGGAGCTGTTTTTT; CDR3 protein: CASRGQGAGELFF
V gene: TRBV5-1; J gene: TRBJ2-1; clone size: NA; D gene: TRBD1; CDR3 DNA: TGCGCCAGCAATGCCGGGACAGACTTTTACAATGAGCAGTTCTTC; CDR3 protein: CASNAGTDFYNEQFF
V gene: TRBV7-2; J gene: TRBJ1-3; clone size: NA; D gene: NA; CDR3 DNA: TGTGCCAGCAGCTACGACAGAGGCCGAAACACCATATATTTT; CDR3 protein: CASSYDRGRNTIYF
V gene: TRBV7-9; J gene: TRBJ2-2; clone size: once; D gene: NA; CDR3 DNA: TGTGCCAGCAGCTTAACGGGAGTCGGCGGGGAGCTGTTTTTT; CDR3 protein: CASSLTGVGGELFF
V gene: TRBV7-9; J gene: TRBJ1-6; clone size: NA; D gene: NA; CDR3 DNA: TGTGCCAGCAGCCACCCCCCCACCACAGTCGAGCTAAATTCACCCCTCCACTTT; CDR3 protein: CASSHPPTTVELNSPLHF
V gene: TRBV6-6; J gene: TRBJ2-5; clone size: NA; D gene: NA; CDR3 DNA: TGTGCCAGCAGTTACGGGGGACGGGGTCAAGAGACCCAGTACTTC; CDR3 protein: CASSYGGRGQETQYF
V gene: TRBV21-1; J gene: TRBJ2-7; clone size: NA; D gene: NA; CDR3 DNA: TGTGCCAGCAGCAAAAGCTCAGTAGTCTACGAGCAGTACTTC; CDR3 protein: CASSKSSVVYEQYF
V gene: TRBV3-1/TRBV3-2; J gene: TRBJ1-6; clone size: NA; D gene: NA; CDR3 DNA: TGTGCCAGCAGCCATCTCAGGGGACGCGCAGGCCCGGTGAATAATTCACCCCTCCACTTT; CDR3 protein: CASSHLRGRAGPVNNSPLHF
V gene: TRBV7-9; J gene: TRBJ1-2; clone size: NA; D gene: NA; CDR3 DNA: TGTGCCAGCGCAGACAGAGCTAACTATGGCTACACCTTC; CDR3 protein: CASADRANYGYTF
V gene: TRBV5-1; J gene: TRBJ1-5; clone size: NA; D gene: TRBD1; CDR3 DNA: TGCGCCAGCAGCGTGGGACAGGGTGGCAATCAGCCCCAGCATTTT; CDR3 protein: CASSVGQGGNQPQHF
V gene: TRBV2; J gene: TRBJ1-2; clone size: NA; D gene: TRBD1; CDR3 DNA: TGTGCCAGCAGTATACAGGGGGCCCTCCACTATGGCTACACCTTC; CDR3 protein: CASSIQGALHYGYTF
V gene: TRBV6-5; J gene: TRBJ2-1; clone size: NA; D gene: NA; CDR3 DNA: TGTGCCAGCAATTCCAGGAGCTACAATGAGCAGTTCTTC; CDR3 protein: CASNSRSYNEQFF
V gene: TRBV28; J gene: TRBJ1-6; clone size: few; D gene: NA; CDR3 DNA: TGTGCCAGCAGAAGGGACCTTCAGTTTGCACCCCTCCACTTT; CDR3 protein: CASRRDLQFAPLHF
V gene: TRBV6-7; J gene: TRBJ2-7; clone size: NA; D gene: TRBD1; CDR3 DNA: TGTGCCAGCAGTTACTCGTCGGACAGGGGGCTACGATACGAGCAGTACTTC; CDR3 protein: CASSYSSDRGLRYEQYF
V gene: TRBV5-6; J gene: TRBJ1-6; clone size: NA; D gene: NA; CDR3 DNA: TGTGCCAGCAGCTTTGGACCGCTTATTTCGGTTGATTCACCCCTCCACTTT; CDR3 protein: CASSFGPLISVDSPLHF
V gene: TRBV5-1; J gene: TRBJ2-3; clone size: NA; D gene: TRBD2; CDR3 DNA: TGCGCCAGCAGCTTGAGTGGTCTAGCGGGGAGTACGCAGTATTTT; CDR3 protein: CASSLSGLAGSTQYF
V gene: TRBV14; J gene: TRBJ1-4; clone size: NA; D gene: NA; CDR3 DNA: TGTGCCAGCAGCCAAGTTCCGGGACGGAATGAAAAACTGTTTTTT; CDR3 protein: CASSQVPGRNEKLFF